These T cell receptor beta chains were read from a single sample in a study of T-cell reconstitution after alpha-beta-depleted transplantation in children. TCRdb analysed the PCR reads with MiXCR anew, one entry per CDR3 protein. The sample carries 100,000 to 120,000 distinct CDR3 sequences, around 6.4% recorded once. The sequences come from PBMCs, mostly from graft donor cells, collected 360 days after TCRalphabeta/CD19-depleted stem cell transplant. The receptors were sampled from a male patient aged 2-15 years who had a stem cell transplant for acute lymphoblastic leukemia, so the T cells may come from the graft donor. Each CDR3 is given with its conserved first and last residue. D genes are given only for firm matches. Expanded clones get a size class; other rows say once, few or many, or leave the size out.

D	size	V	J	CDR3	DNA
TRBD2	-	TRBV29-1	TRBJ2-7	CSVTGLAGSSYEQYF	TGCAGCGTGACAGGACTAGCGGGTAGCTCCTACGAGCAGTACTTC
-	-	TRBV9	TRBJ2-2	CASSVPTNTGELFF	TGTGCCAGCAGCGTACCAACGAACACCGGGGAGCTGTTTTTT
TRBD1	few	TRBV2	TRBJ2-7	CASSVETGPYEQYF	TGTGCCAGCAGTGTGGAGACAGGGCCCTACGAGCAGTACTTC
-	many	TRBV13	TRBJ2-1	CASSPGGWNEQFF	TGTGCCAGCAGCCCCGGGGGCTGGAATGAGCAGTTCTTC
-	few	TRBV24-1	TRBJ2-1	CATSDFDTLTYNEQFF	TGTGCCACCAGTGATTTCGACACGCTTACCTACAATGAGCAGTTCTTC
-	-	TRBV10-3	TRBJ2-7	CAISSGIHWEQYF	TGTGCCATCAGCTCCGGGATCCACTGGGAGCAGTACTTC
-	-	TRBV29-1	TRBJ1-5	CSVQDGSNQPQHF	TGCAGCGTTCAAGATGGGAGCAATCAGCCCCAGCATTTT
-	-	TRBV6-2/TRBV6-3	TRBJ2-7	CAALRVGLHYEQYF	TGTGCCGCCTTACGGGTCGGTTTGCACTACGAGCAGTACTTC
TRBD2	many	TRBV12-3/TRBV12-4	TRBJ2-1	CASSLTSAPLNEQFF	TGTGCCAGCAGTCTGACTAGCGCCCCCCTCAATGAGCAGTTCTTC
-	many	TRBV29-1	TRBJ2-7	CSVVGGHSYEQYF	TGCAGCGTTGTGGGCGGACACTCCTACGAGCAGTACTTC
-	-	TRBV4-2	TRBJ2-7	CASSPGIAPYEQYF	TGTGCCAGCAGCCCAGGTATTGCGCCCTACGAGCAGTACTTC
TRBD1	-	TRBV9	TRBJ2-6	CASSVDQGAAGGANVLTF	TGTGCCAGCAGCGTAGATCAGGGGGCAGCAGGTGGGGCCAACGTCCTGACTTTC
-	many	TRBV12-3/TRBV12-4	TRBJ1-2	CASSSTQGRYGYTF	TGTGCCAGCAGTTCGACTCAGGGCCGCTATGGCTACACCTTC
-	-	TRBV11-2	TRBJ2-1	CASSPDSYSYNEQFF	TGTGCCAGCAGCCCGGACAGCTACTCCTACAATGAGCAGTTCTTC
-	-	TRBV25-1	TRBJ2-7	CASSEPPPDSSYEQYF	TGTGCCAGCAGTGAACCTCCCCCGGACAGTTCCTACGAGCAGTACTTC
-	few	TRBV30	TRBJ1-4	CAWRGGTEKLFF	TGTGCCTGGAGGGGGGGAACCGAAAAACTGTTTTTT
-	-	TRBV7-9	TRBJ2-7	CASSLTRSYEQYF	TGTGCCAGCAGCTTAACTAGATCCTACGAGCAGTACTTC
-	many	TRBV6-1	TRBJ2-1	CASSEDWSSYNEQFF	TGTGCCAGCAGTGAAGATTGGAGCTCCTACAATGAGCAGTTCTTC
TRBD1	many	TRBV7-9	TRBJ2-1	CASSLADRGHVEQFF	TGTGCCAGCAGCTTAGCAGACAGGGGTCACGTTGAGCAGTTCTTC
-	many	TRBV7-9	TRBJ1-1	CASSSGGFLNTEAFF	TGTGCCAGCAGTAGCGGAGGGTTCTTGAACACTGAAGCTTTCTTT
-	many	TRBV12-3/TRBV12-4	TRBJ1-3	CATGQSGNTIYF	TGTGCCACCGGCCAGTCTGGAAACACCATATATTTT
TRBD2	few	TRBV20-1	TRBJ2-2	CSAPRTRNTGELFF	TGCAGTGCTCCCCGGACTAGAAACACCGGGGAGCTGTTTTTT
TRBD1	few	TRBV9	TRBJ2-7	CASSVGGQSSYEQYF	TGTGCCAGCAGCGTAGGGGGACAGAGCTCCTACGAGCAGTACTTC
-	many	TRBV4-3	TRBJ1-5	CASSQDWGSNQPQHF	TGCGCCAGCAGCCAAGATTGGGGTAGCAATCAGCCCCAGCATTTT
-	many	TRBV10-3	TRBJ2-2	CAISGETGELFF	TGTGCCATCAGTGGCGAGACCGGGGAGCTGTTTTTT
-	many	TRBV3-1	TRBJ2-7	CASSQGPSLAYEQYF	TGTGCCAGCAGCCAGGGCCCCAGTCTCGCCTACGAGCAGTACTTC
-	many	TRBV27	TRBJ2-1	CASSWAQTAGASEQFF	TGTGCCAGCAGTTGGGCCCAGACGGCAGGGGCAAGTGAGCAGTTCTTC
-	-	TRBV20-1	TRBJ1-3	CSAFRVGQGNTIYF	TGCAGCGCCTTCAGGGTAGGACAGGGAAACACCATATATTTT
-	few	TRBV7-9	TRBJ2-6	CASSQFVGAGANVLTF	TGTGCCAGCAGCCAATTCGTGGGGGCTGGGGCCAACGTCCTGACTTTC
TRBD2	many	TRBV7-6	TRBJ2-7	CASSPSGSFYEQYF	TGTGCCAGCAGCCCTAGCGGGAGTTTCTACGAGCAGTACTTC
-	many	TRBV27	TRBJ2-4	CASSPLGDIAKNIQYF	TGTGCCAGCAGTCCCCTGGGGGATATAGCCAAAAACATTCAGTACTTC
-	many	TRBV12-3/TRBV12-4	TRBJ1-5	CASSFRPVIRHGQPQHF	TGTGCCAGCAGTTTTCGGCCGGTGATTCGCCACGGTCAGCCCCAGCATTTT
TRBD1	many	TRBV25-1	TRBJ2-5	CASSDSPGGVQETQYF	TGTGCCAGCAGTGACTCTCCAGGGGGAGTCCAAGAGACCCAGTACTTC
-	few	TRBV7-9	TRBJ1-5	CASSADRLKSEPQHF	TGTGCCAGCAGCGCCGACAGGTTAAAATCAGAGCCCCAGCATTTT
TRBD1	-	TRBV12-3/TRBV12-4	TRBJ2-5	CAFCLIGTGQETQYF	TGTGCCTTCTGTTTAATCGGGACAGGGCAAGAGACCCAGTACTTC
-	many	TRBV3-1	TRBJ2-5	CASSQETGQETQYF	TGTGCCAGCAGCCAAGAGACTGGCCAAGAGACCCAGTACTTC
-	many	TRBV4-3	TRBJ2-7	CASSSYDYSYEQYF	TGCGCCAGCAGCTCATACGACTACTCCTACGAGCAGTACTTC
TRBD1	many	TRBV9	TRBJ2-5	CASSVGQGETQYF	TGTGCCAGCAGCGTGGGACAGGGGGAGACCCAGTACTTC
-	many	TRBV12-3/TRBV12-4	TRBJ2-4	CASSSGSWNIQYF	TGTGCCAGCAGTTCCGGGTCGTGGAACATTCAGTACTTC
-	many	TRBV4-3	TRBJ2-2	CASSQAGWDGELFF	TGCGCCAGCAGCCAAGCTGGCTGGGACGGGGAGCTGTTTTTT
-	many	TRBV6-2/TRBV6-3	TRBJ2-1	CASSYTAAPYNEQFF	TGTGCCAGCAGTTACACTGCCGCACCCTACAATGAGCAGTTCTTC
TRBD2	many	TRBV4-3	TRBJ2-2	CASSQDRASGTAGELFF	TGCGCCAGCAGCCAAGATAGGGCTAGCGGGACTGCCGGGGAGCTGTTTTTT
-	medium-sized	TRBV7-2	TRBJ2-3	CASSFIRRNRGGGTDTQYF	TGTGCCAGCAGCTTCATTCGGCGCAACAGGGGAGGAGGCACAGATACGCAGTATTTT
-	many	TRBV20-1	TRBJ2-7	CSARWGYEQYF	TGCAGTGCCCGGTGGGGCTACGAGCAGTACTTC
-	many	TRBV7-2	TRBJ2-3	CASSLVMGRSTDTQYF	TGTGCCAGCAGCTTAGTCATGGGTAGAAGCACAGATACGCAGTATTTT
TRBD1	many	TRBV7-9	TRBJ1-2	CASSLGQGEWYGYTF	TGTGCCAGCAGCTTAGGACAGGGGGAGTGGTATGGCTACACCTTC
-	-	TRBV24-1	TRBJ2-1	CATSTGTPFGEQFF	TGTGCCACCAGTACCGGGACTCCTTTTGGTGAGCAGTTCTTC
TRBD2	-	TRBV7-9	TRBJ2-7	CASSLVGEGYEQYF	TGTGCCAGCAGCTTAGTAGGGGAGGGCTACGAGCAGTACTTC
TRBD2	many	TRBV20-1	TRBJ2-3	CSALLAGGLDTQYF	TGCAGTGCTCTACTAGCGGGGGGGTTAGATACGCAGTATTTT
-	-	TRBV19	TRBJ2-1	CASSIGLYNEQFF	TGTGCCAGTAGTATTGGTCTCTACAATGAGCAGTTCTTC
-	-	TRBV7-6	TRBJ1-2	CASSWGQGTPYGYTF	TGTGCCAGCAGCTGGGGGCAGGGAACTCCCTATGGCTACACCTTC
-	few	TRBV9	TRBJ1-6	CASSVDAGMRPLHF	TGTGCCAGCAGCGTAGATGCAGGGATGAGGCCCCTCCACTTT
-	-	TRBV7-3	TRBJ2-1	CASSRRQSSYNEQFF	TGTGCCAGCAGCCGACGGCAAAGCTCCTACAATGAGCAGTTCTTC
TRBD2	-	TRBV9	TRBJ2-7	CASSVLAGSYEQYF	TGTGCCAGCAGCGTACTAGCGGGTTCCTACGAGCAGTACTTC